A single sample gave rise to the 32 T cell receptor beta chains below, sequenced in a study of tumor-infiltrating lymphocytes in primary liver carcinoma. Synthesis of TCR beta cDNA was carried out from around 540 ng total RNA with a constant-region primer. Slightly modified ARM-PCR with three nested multiplex PCR rounds yielded TCR beta libraries. A C-beta reverse primer and TRBV1-TRBV30 forward primers served in each of the first two PCR rounds, at ten to eleven cycles apiece. TCRdb redid the calling of the multiplex PCR reads with MiXCR, one entry per CDR3 protein. The sample has about 84,000 distinct CDR3 sequences, 72% seen once. The tissue used was unsorted bulk material of 20-30 mg. RNA and DNA were co-extracted from it with the AllPrep DNA/RNA mini kit. The sequenced material came from liver tumor tissue from sampling region 1. Subset given: tumor region T1, superior pole. All receptors come from a man in his forties or fifties with primary liver carcinoma and hepatitis B virus infection.

This clonotype showed up just once. The CDR3 does not end in the conserved phenylalanine or tryptophan, so this is likely a read error. The CDR3 nucleotides read TGCGCCAGCAGCCAAGATAGCCTCTCAGATGCGCAGTATTTG. Encoded protein: CASSQDSLSDAQYL. V usage is TRBV4-2 and J usage is TRBJ2-3; D unresolved. CDR1 is LGHNA and CDR2 is YNFKEQ in the germline V gene. The CDR3 totals 14 residues.

In this sample, this clonotype turned up many times. The genes are TRBV7-8 and TRBJ2-3; a possible D gene is TRBD2 (6 bases). Germline CDR1 and CDR2: SGHVS and FQNEAQ. V lost 10 bases to trimming and J lost 8 bases, with 22 bases between them. The CDR3 is made up of 14 amino acids. The CDR3 DNA is TGTGCCACCCAGAGGTCGGGAGCGGAAGTTACGCAGTATTTT. This encodes CATQRSGAEVTQYF.

A note on this clonotype: A read error may produce the germline difference seen at one junction end. The V call is TRBV11-2, the J call TRBJ2-5, with D possibly being TRBD2 (6 bases). The V gene's germline CDR1 is SGHAT and CDR2 FQNNGV. The CDR3 extends over 16 amino acids. Here the CDR3 reads CACRSRDSAPQETQYF. DNA for the CDR3: TGTGCCTGCAGATCCCGGGACTCGGCCCCACAAGAGACCCAGTACTTC.

Turning to this clonotype: Its ends do not fully match the called genes, so a read error is possible. V and J are TRBV23-1 and TRBJ1-1; D gene unclear. TRBV23-1 is marked as an open reading frame, function uncertain. The CDR3 runs 14 residues. The CDR3 nucleotides read TGCGCCAGGAGTCAATCGGGCCTAATCGCTGAAGCTTTCTTT. Translated, it gives CARSQSGLIAEAFF.

This clonotype was recorded once. A clone one base away is much larger, so this may be a read error. The chain joins TRBV24-1 to TRBJ1-2, with D uncertain. CDR1 KGHDR and CDR2 SFDVKD come from the germline V gene. The CDR3 runs to 13 residues. The DNA of the CDR3 is TGTGCCACCAGTGACCCTGACAACTATGCCTACACCTTC. It yields the protein CATSDPDNYAYTF.

In regard to this clonotype: At one boundary the junction diverges from the germline segment, which might be a read error. The chain links TRBV11-2 to TRBJ2-7; D not resolved. The V gene's germline CDR1 is SGHAT and CDR2 FQNNGV. The CDR3 extends over 13 amino acids. CDR3 region: CASSKEAPYEQYF. Written as DNA, the CDR3 is TGTGCTAGCTCCAAAGAGGCGCCCTACGAACAGTACTTC.

As to this clonotype: A read error is likely, as this CDR3 ends without the conserved phenylalanine or tryptophan. The DNA is left out, because the CDR3 cannot be placed on it with certainty; the CDR3 is given as TCRdb lists it. This chain uses TRBV30 with TRBJ2-7; the tabulated D call, TRBD1, remains unverified against the DNA. The V gene's germline CDR1 is GTSNPN and CDR2 SVGIG (reference sequence). Including both end residues, the CDR3 is 12 amino acids long. The chain's CDR3 is CAWSPGAGEQYS.

A note on this clonotype: A junction end diverges from the germline sequence, so it may reflect a read error. This chain connects TRBV14 to TRBJ2-1, with D possibly TRBD2 on 5 matching bases. The CDR3 contains 15 residues. Germline V gene lookup returns CDR1 SGHDN and CDR2 FVKESK. CDR3 nucleotide sequence: TGTGTCAGCAGCCAAGATGGGAGTTTCTACAGTGAGCAGTTCTTC. Amino acid sequence: CVSSQDGSFYSEQFF.

This clonotype has a count of ten or more. The V call is TRBV29-1, the J call TRBJ1-1; a weak D match, TRBD1 (5 bases). The ends were cut back, 4 bases at V and 4 bases at J, with 10 bases in the middle. Per the germline V gene, CDR1 is SQVTM and CDR2 is ANQGSEA. The CDR3 consists of 12 residues. Written as DNA, the CDR3 is TGCAGCGTTGCTGGGGACGGCACTGAAGCTTTCTTT. This sequence encodes CSVAGDGTEAFF.

Note on this clonotype: The missing conserved phenylalanine or tryptophan at the end of this CDR3 makes a read error likely. V usage is TRBV11-3 and J usage is TRBJ2-1, with 9 positions matching TRBD2. Germline V gives CDR1 SGHNT, CDR2 YENEEA. CDR3 length equals 19 residues. CDR3 region: CASSLDQREALSSYDEQFS. DNA of the CDR3: TGTGCCAGCAGCTTAGATCAGCGGGAGGCGCTCAGTTCCTACGATGAGCAGTTCTCC.

On this clonotype itself: The CDR3 carries no conserved terminal phenylalanine or tryptophan, so it likely arises from a read error. This rearrangement joins TRBV4-1 to TRBJ1-1; D is unresolved. CDR1 and CDR2 from the germline V gene are MGHRA and YSYEKL. The CDR3 is made up of 15 amino acids. The CDR3 bases are TGCACCAGCAGCCAAGATCCGGGGAGGAACACTGAAGCTTTCATT. It is translated as CTSSQDPGRNTEAFI.

As concerns this clonotype: A read error may account for a junction end that differs from germline. The CDR3, as DNA: TGCGCCAGGAGCTCGGGACTAGCGGGACAAGAGACCCAGTATTTC. Translating gives CARSSGLAGQETQYF. The V and J genes are TRBV5-1 and TRBJ2-5; 13 nucleotides line up with TRBD2. From germline, CDR1 is SGHRS and CDR2 YFSETQ. The length of the CDR3 is 15 residues. The entire variable domain, with the rest obtained from reference TRBV5-1 and TRBJ2-5, is as follows: KAGVTQTPRYLIKTRGQQVTLSCSPISGHRSVSWYQQTPGQGLQFLFEYFSETQRNKGNFPGRFSGRQFSNSRSEMNVSTLELGDSALYLCARSSGLAGQETQYFGPGTRLLVL.

Remarks on this clonotype: A read error may produce the germline difference seen at one junction end. V is TRBV12-3 or TRBV12-4 and J is TRBJ2-5, with D perhaps TRBD1 or TRBD2 (5 bases each). CDR3 size: 14 residues. CDR3: CASSLGEGRETLYF. DNA of the CDR3: TGTGCCAGCAGCCTTGGAGAGGGGAGAGAGACCCTGTACTTC.

This chain connects TRBV4-1 to TRBJ2-7; D assignment may be TRBD1 or TRBD2 (6 bases each). The ends were cut back, 0 bases at V and 7 bases at J, with 13 bases in the middle. CDR1 is MGHRA and CDR2 is YSYEKL in the germline V gene. The length of the CDR3 is 14 residues. The CDR3 reads CASSQEEGVPEQYF. The CDR3 nucleotides read TGCGCCAGCAGCCAAGAGGAGGGGGTGCCAGAGCAGTACTTC.

The sample holds one count of this clonotype. One end of the junction does not line up with germline, which may come from a read error. The V gene is TRBV29-1, the J gene TRBJ2-7; 15 bases match TRBD2. Germline CDR1 reads SQVTM; CDR2 reads ANQGSEA. The CDR3 has 16 amino acids. The CDR3 region has the DNA TGCAGCGCCCCGGGGACTAGCGGGAGGCACTTCTACGAACAGTACTTC. This codes for CSAPGTSGRHFYEQYF.

Remarks on this clonotype: A much larger clone differs from this one at a single base, so this may be a read error. This chain links TRBV28 with TRBJ1-1, with D possibly TRBD1 on 6 matching bases. The CDR3 totals 12 residues. From germline, CDR1 is MDHEN and CDR2 SYDVKM. Trimming removed 7 bases at V and 7 bases at J, with 13 bases between. The chain's CDR3 is CASNTQGLEAFF. The CDR3 bases are TGTGCCAGCAACACACAGGGACTTGAAGCTTTCTTT.

This clonotype was seen many times. The rearrangement uses TRBV10-1 and TRBJ1-1, with TRBD1 identical over 8 bases. The CDR3 has 12 amino acids. V was clipped by 3 bases and J by 11 bases; unmatched bases: 5. CDR1 WNHNN and CDR2 SYGVQD come from the germline V gene (reference sequence). In DNA form, the CDR3 reads TGCGCCAGCAGTGATGGACAGGGAGATGCTTTCTTT. Its protein is CASSDGQGDAFF.

The J gene is TRBJ2-7, the V gene TRBV11-1, with D perhaps TRBD1 (6 bases). CDR3 length equals 15 residues. Germline CDR1 and CDR2: SGHAT and FQDESV (reference sequence). V was pared by 3 bases and J by 8 bases, with 20 bases between. CDR3 nucleotide sequence: TGTGCCAGCAGCTTCAACGGACAGTTCTCCTTCAAGCAGTACTTC. It codes for CASSFNGQFSFKQYF.

About this clonotype: An end of the junction does not agree with germline; a read error may underlie this. This chain uses TRBV11-1 with TRBJ2-1; 7 bases line up with TRBD2. CDR3 length: 16 amino acids. CDR1 is SGHAT and CDR2 is FQDESV in the germline V gene (reference sequence). DNA of the CDR3: TGTGCCAGCAGTCGCCTACCGGGAGGTGCGTACAATGAACAGTTCTTT. This encodes CASSRLPGGAYNEQFF. The complete variable domain, with remaining parts taken from reference TRBV11-1 and TRBJ2-1, reads EAEVAQSPRYKITEKSQAVAFWCDPISGHATLYWYRQILGQGPELLVQFQDESVVDDSQLPKDRFSAERLKGVDSTLKIQPAELGDSAMYLCASSRLPGGAYNEQFFGPGTRLTVL.

About this clonotype: Relative to the germline gene, one junction end is altered; a read error may explain this. J is TRBJ2-2 and V is TRBV5-5; a possible D gene is TRBD2 (5 bases). The CDR3 has 12 residues. Germline V gene sequence: CDR1 SGHKS, CDR2 YYEKEE (reference sequence). The CDR3: CASSFSTGKLFF. The CDR3 nucleotides read TGTGCCAGTAGCTTTTCGACCGGGAAGCTGTTTTTT. Drawing the rest from reference TRBV5-5 and TRBJ2-2, the complete variable domain is DAGVTQSPTHLIKTRGQQVTLRCSPISGHKSVSWYQQVLGQGPQFIFQYYEKEERGRGNFPDRFSARQFPNYSSELNVNALLLGDSALYLCASSFSTGKLFFGEGSRLTVL.

About this clonotype: This may come from a read error, since a much larger clone is one base off. This CDR3 fails to terminate in the conserved phenylalanine or tryptophan, so it likely reflects a read error. The chain has TRBV28 and TRBJ2-5; D could derive from TRBD1 or TRBD2 (6 bases each). The CDR3 sequence is 16 residues long. Germline CDR1 is MDHEN and CDR2 is SYDVKM. V was cut by 3 bases and J by 1 base, with 15 bases left in between. The CDR3 coding sequence is TGTGCCAGCAGTTTGGGACGGGGGCCCGCCCAAGAGACCCAGTACATC. This gives the protein CASSLGRGPAQETQYI.

With respect to this clonotype: The germline gene is not matched at one end of the junction; a read error may be the cause. The rearrangement joins TRBV29-1 to TRBJ2-7; D unclear. The CDR3 is 16 residues long. CDR1 and CDR2 (germline): SQVTM, ANQGSEA. The CDR3 loop is CSVEDQEAIPSYEQYF. CDR3 sequence (DNA): TGCAGCGTTGAAGATCAAGAGGCCATCCCTTCCTACGAACAGTATTTC.

This sequence joins TRBV7-9 and TRBJ1-1; TRBD1 is a possible D gene (5 bases). Germline V lookup: CDR1 SEHNR, CDR2 FQNEAQ (reference sequence). The CDR3 is made up of 15 amino acids. Trimming cost V 5 bases and J 1 base, with 14 bases left between them. In DNA, the CDR3 is TGTGCCAGCAGCCCCGGGACCCTGGGGAACACTGAAGCTTTCTTT. Translation: CASSPGTLGNTEAFF.

Worth noting for this clonotype: A much more abundant neighbour one base away suggests this may be a read error. This rearrangement joins TRBV2 to TRBJ2-7; a possible D gene is TRBD2 (6 bases). This CDR3 is 15 amino acids long. CDR1 and CDR2 (germline): SNHLY, FYNNEI. Trimming removed 5 bases from V and 0 bases from J, with 14 bases in between. CDR3 protein: CASSSTSWSSYEQYF. In DNA form, the CDR3 reads TGTGCCAGCAGTTCAACTAGCTGGAGCTCCTACGAGCAGTACTTC.

Remarks on this clonotype: A clone one base away is much larger, so this may be a read error. V is TRBV5-1 and J is TRBJ2-2, with D perhaps matching TRBD1 (6 bases). Germline V gene sequence: CDR1 SGHRS, CDR2 YFSETQ. The CDR3 consists of 18 residues. The CDR3 DNA follows: TGCGCCAGCAGCTTGGTATACAGGGCCGATCCGAACACCGAGGAGCTGTTTTTT. Protein sequence: CASSLVYRADPNTEELFF.

This clonotype appeared many times. The chain employs TRBV4-2 and TRBJ1-4; no clear D gene. Germline CDR1 and CDR2: LGHNA and YNFKEQ. Trimming pared 4 bases from V and 5 bases from J, leaving 17 bases between. The CDR3 covers 16 residues. This CDR3 reads CASSPSPGSWNEKLFF. The DNA for the CDR3 is TGTGCCAGCAGCCCCTCCCCGGGGTCATGGAATGAAAAACTGTTTTTT.

With respect to this clonotype: A much more abundant neighbour one base away suggests this may be a read error. The CDR3, as DNA: TGTGCCTCCCCCGCACCTAGGGGCGGCTGCACCGGGAAGCTGTTTTTT. Its protein is CASPAPRGGCTGKLFF. The chain couples TRBV24-1 to TRBJ2-2; possibly TRBD1 or TRBD2 for D (5 bases each). This CDR3 region has 16 residues. Per germline, CDR1 KGHDR and CDR2 SFDVKD.

On this clonotype itself: It is likely a read error, because the conserved phenylalanine at the end of the CDR3 is missing. The chain has TRBV28 and TRBJ2-1, with 8 bases aligning to TRBD2. Germline V gene sequence: CDR1 MDHEN, CDR2 SYDVKM. After removal of 4 bases from V and 6 bases from J, the junction contained 14 bases not matched to a gene. The CDR3 runs to 17 residues. The CDR3 bases are TGTGCCAGCAGTTCCAACGGGGCTAGCGGGCCCTTCAATGAGCAGTTCCTC. Encoded protein: CASSSNGASGPFNEQFL.

This clonotype turned up a few times. A much bigger clone sits one base away, suggesting this may be a read error. The DNA for the CDR3 is TGCAGCGTTGGGGGCGACGGAGGGGGCAGGACTGAAGCTTTCTTT. The encoded protein is CSVGGDGGGRTEAFF. The rearrangement uses TRBV29-1 and TRBJ1-1; 7 nucleotides align to TRBD1. Germline CDR1 and CDR2: SQVTM and ANQGSEA. The junction had 13 bases not matched to a gene; V was cut back by 4 bases and J by 5 bases. The CDR3 is 15 amino acids.

This clonotype has only one observation. At one boundary the junction diverges from the germline segment, which might be a read error. The chain recombines TRBV11-2 with TRBJ2-2; 14 bases fit TRBD2. The CDR3 consists of 19 residues. In germline, CDR1 is SGHAT, CDR2 FQNNGV. In DNA form, the CDR3 reads TGTGCCAGCAGCTCGACGACTAGCGGGAGGGCCGACTTACACGGGGAGCTATCCTTT. Translated, it gives CASSSTTSGRADLHGELSF.

V gene TRBV10-1 combines with J gene TRBJ2-7; D perhaps matches TRBD1 (5 bases). Germline V gene data show CDR1 as WNHNN and CDR2 as SYGVQD (reference sequence). Trimming pared 9 bases from V and 6 bases from J, leaving 15 bases between. The CDR3 runs to 12 residues. Here the CDR3 reads CASEMQGSEQYF. The DNA for the CDR3 is TGCGCCAGTGAGATGCAGGGTAGCGAGCAGTACTTC.

This clonotype was seen many times. The chain joins TRBV4-2 to TRBJ2-2, with a possible D match to TRBD2 (5 bases). Between the trimmed V and J ends, which lost 0 bases and 1 base, there was a span of 21 bases. The CDR3 is 20 amino acids. Germline CDR1 and CDR2: LGHNA and YNFKEQ. CDR3 protein: CASSQDRTRRVGKNTGELFF. CDR3 sequence (DNA): TGTGCCAGCAGCCAAGATCGAACTCGGCGGGTCGGGAAGAACACCGGGGAGCTGTTTTTT.